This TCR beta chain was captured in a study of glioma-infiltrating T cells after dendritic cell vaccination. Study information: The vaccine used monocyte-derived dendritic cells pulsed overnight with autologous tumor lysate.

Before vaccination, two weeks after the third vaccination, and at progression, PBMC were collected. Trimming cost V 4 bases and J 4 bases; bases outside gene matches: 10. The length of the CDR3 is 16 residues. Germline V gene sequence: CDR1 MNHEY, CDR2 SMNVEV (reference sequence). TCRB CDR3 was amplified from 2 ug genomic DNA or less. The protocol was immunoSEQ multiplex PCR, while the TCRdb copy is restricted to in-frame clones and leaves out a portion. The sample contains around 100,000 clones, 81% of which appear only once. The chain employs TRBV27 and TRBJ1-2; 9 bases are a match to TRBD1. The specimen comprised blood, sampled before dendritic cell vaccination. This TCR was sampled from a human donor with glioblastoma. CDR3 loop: CASSSPTGGDGYGYTF. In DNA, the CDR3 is TGTGCCAGCAGTTCCCCAACAGGGGGCGATGGCTATGGCTACACCTTC.